The clone carrying this T cell receptor (beta chain) was seen a handful of times. The length of the CDR3 is 14 residues. Trimming took off 4 bases at V and 7 bases at J, with 12 bases between the two ends. CDR1 and CDR2 from the germline V gene are SGHDT and YYEEEE. The data are from a study of CD8+CD57+ T cells in acquired aplastic anemia. About the research overall: Mean DNA quantity obtained from sorted CD4+ and CD8+ cells was around 3.2 ug.

Profiles of TCR beta VDJ and CDR3 were generated from a genomic DNA template. MiXCR, applied by TCRdb to the reads, yields one record per CDR3 protein. The data hold approximately 150,000 distinct CDR3 sequences, with 40% to 50% observed a single time. Sequencing involved patients with CD8+CD57+ cell expansion previously shown by flow cytometry. Patients uniformly had severe acquired aplastic anemia. Blood was sampled before the patients had received any therapy. Sequencing input: sorted CD4+, CD8+, or CD8+CD57+ T cells (not recorded which) from PBMCs. This clonotype originated in a human donor with aplastic anemia. The J gene is TRBJ1-6, the V gene TRBV5-6, with TRBD1 as a possible D gene (5 bases). The CDR3 here is CASSPGGGNSPLHF. The CDR3 DNA reads TGTGCCAGCAGCCCAGGTGGGGGGAATTCACCCCTCCACTTT.